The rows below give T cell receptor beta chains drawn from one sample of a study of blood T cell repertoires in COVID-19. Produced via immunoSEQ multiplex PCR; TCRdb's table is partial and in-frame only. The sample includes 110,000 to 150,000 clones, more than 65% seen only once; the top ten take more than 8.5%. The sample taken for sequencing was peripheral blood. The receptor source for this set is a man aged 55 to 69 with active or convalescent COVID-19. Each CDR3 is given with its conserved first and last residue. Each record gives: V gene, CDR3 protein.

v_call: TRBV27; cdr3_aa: CASSFLGQYSNQPQHF
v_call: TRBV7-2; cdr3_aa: CASSLGSPYEQYF
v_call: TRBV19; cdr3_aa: CASSTRDRVNYGYTF
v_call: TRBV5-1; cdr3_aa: CASSLVGTEEETQYF
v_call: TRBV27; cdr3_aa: CASSPSGIGNTIYF
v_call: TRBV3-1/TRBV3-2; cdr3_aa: CASSHEPGQYNEKLFF
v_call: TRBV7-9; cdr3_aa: CASSRGTLRTSGGYNEQFF
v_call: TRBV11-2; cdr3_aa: CASSLGSTHEQYF
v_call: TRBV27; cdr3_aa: CASRGGSQPQHF
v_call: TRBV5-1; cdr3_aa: CASSTAGGKEPQHF
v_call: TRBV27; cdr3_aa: CASSLHRQGTAEAFF
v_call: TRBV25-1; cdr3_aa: CASSVQGIGTQYF
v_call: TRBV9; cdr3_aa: CASSFPDRAESSGANVLTF
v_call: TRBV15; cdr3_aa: CATSRDGSSAEAFF
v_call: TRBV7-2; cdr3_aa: CASSLVTGLIAKNIQYF
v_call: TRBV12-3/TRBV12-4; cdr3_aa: CASSLLARETQYF
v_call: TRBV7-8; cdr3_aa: CASSINTNTGELFF
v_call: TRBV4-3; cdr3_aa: CASSRDRGDSGNTIYF
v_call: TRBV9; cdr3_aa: CASSATGDSNQPQHF
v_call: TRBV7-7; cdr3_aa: CASSLASSGEQFF
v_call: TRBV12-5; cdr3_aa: CASGWAGEWNTEAFF
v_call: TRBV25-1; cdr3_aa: CASSGTGGVNQPQHF
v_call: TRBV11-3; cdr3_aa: CASSLYGAGGPTGELFF
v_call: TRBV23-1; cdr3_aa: CAEGTANTGELFF
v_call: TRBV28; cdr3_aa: CASSSNRGLVETQYF
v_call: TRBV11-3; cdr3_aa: CASSLGTANVLYF
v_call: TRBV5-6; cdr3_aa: CASIEDRVSYGYTF
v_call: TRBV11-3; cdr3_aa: CASSSRQGPTSYEQYF
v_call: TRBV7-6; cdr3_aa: CASSFSGSIGNEQFF
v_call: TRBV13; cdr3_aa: CASRRQSDYGYTF
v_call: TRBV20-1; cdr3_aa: CSAGSTDTQYF
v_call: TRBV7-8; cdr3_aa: CASSLADQLAGVTDTQYF
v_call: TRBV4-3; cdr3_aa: CASSQESRSRGEKLFF
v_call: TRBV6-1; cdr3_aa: CASSGQGRFSGANVLTF
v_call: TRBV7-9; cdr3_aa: CASSRDISGREQFF
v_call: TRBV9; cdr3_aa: CASSPKTSGVGTDTQYF
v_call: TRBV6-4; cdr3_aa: CASSEWGAENTEAFF
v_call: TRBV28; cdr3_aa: CASSRGQGDTEAFF
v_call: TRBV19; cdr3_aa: CASSMSRDRMSTEAFF
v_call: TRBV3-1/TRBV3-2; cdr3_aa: CASSQGSRAYGYTF
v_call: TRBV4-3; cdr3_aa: CASSQTGGVGYTF
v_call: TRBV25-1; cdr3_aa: CATSQGQVYGYTF
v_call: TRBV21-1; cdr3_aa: CASSKAFCRLAGGFNTGELFF
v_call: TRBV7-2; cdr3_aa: CASSLGQGVNYGYTF
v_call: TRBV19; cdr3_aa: CASSPGLYGYTF
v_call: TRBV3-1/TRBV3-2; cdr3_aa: CASSWTGRIGELFF
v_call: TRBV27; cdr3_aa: CASSWDRSNQPQHF
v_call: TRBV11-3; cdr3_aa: CASSFWGVMRETQYF
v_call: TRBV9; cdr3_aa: CASSISRQGVETQYF
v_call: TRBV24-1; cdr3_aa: CATRKDRDTEAFF
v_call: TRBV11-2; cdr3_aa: CASSLAPASSGEQFF
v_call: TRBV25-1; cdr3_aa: CASSDRTGDVTDTQYF
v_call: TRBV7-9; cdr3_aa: CASSLTGGNQPQHF
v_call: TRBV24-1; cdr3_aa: CATSDSGQGSSGNTIYF
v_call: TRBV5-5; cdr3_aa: CASSLQMILDGYTF